This T cell receptor beta chain appears in the sequencing data of a study of blood T cells in healthy people across ages. Study-wide results and limits: Estimates based on one million T cells were treated as lower bounds. Since the PBMCs were unsorted, naive and antigen-experienced cells could not be conclusively compared.

Germline CDR1 and CDR2: SGDLS and YYNGEE. This CDR3 comprises 13 residues. The germline V and J ends were trimmed by 10 bases and 10 bases, with 21 bases remaining between them. This clonotype was found a few times. Its antigen is unknown. The authors ran a second PCR of roughly 7 to 11 cycles using a sample-barcoded 5' primer and a J-beta primer mix. TCRdb processed the 5' RACE reads anew with MiXCR; each CDR3 protein has one entry. Altogether under 1 million distinct CDR3 sequences are present, roughly 44% being singletons, with the ten largest covering around 18%. The V call is TRBV9, the J call TRBJ2-1; D is unclear. The sequence was collected from a man in his 60s in good health. Sequenced sample: blood. CDR3 DNA: TGTGCCTGCGCCCCCTCTGGAGAAGGAGAGCAGTTCTTC. Translated: CACAPSGEGEQFF.